The clone carrying this T cell receptor (beta chain) was detected only once. The data were taken from a study of blood T cell repertoires in COVID-19. Study context: There were acute and convalescent COVID-19 samples, and they came from the United States, Italy and Spain. The cDNA or gDNA used as material had been derived from T cells, B-cell-depleted T cells, or PBMCs.

Generated by immunoSEQ multiplex PCR, the TCRdb table keeps only in-frame clones and is missing some. The sample lists over 100,000 clones, around 89% occurring once. V lost 10 bases and J lost 5, with 17 bases in between. The CDR3 extends over 13 amino acids. Germline lookup yields CDR1 LNHNV and CDR2 YYDKDF (reference sequence). This clonotype originated in a man aged 60 to 75 with COVID-19, enrolled during active disease. The sequenced material came from peripheral blood. The chain is built from TRBV15 and TRBJ1-2, with a weak D call TRBD1 (5 bases). The CDR3 bases are TGTGCCATTGAGCAGGCTAGGGGATATGGCTACACCTTC. As protein: CAIEQARGYGYTF.